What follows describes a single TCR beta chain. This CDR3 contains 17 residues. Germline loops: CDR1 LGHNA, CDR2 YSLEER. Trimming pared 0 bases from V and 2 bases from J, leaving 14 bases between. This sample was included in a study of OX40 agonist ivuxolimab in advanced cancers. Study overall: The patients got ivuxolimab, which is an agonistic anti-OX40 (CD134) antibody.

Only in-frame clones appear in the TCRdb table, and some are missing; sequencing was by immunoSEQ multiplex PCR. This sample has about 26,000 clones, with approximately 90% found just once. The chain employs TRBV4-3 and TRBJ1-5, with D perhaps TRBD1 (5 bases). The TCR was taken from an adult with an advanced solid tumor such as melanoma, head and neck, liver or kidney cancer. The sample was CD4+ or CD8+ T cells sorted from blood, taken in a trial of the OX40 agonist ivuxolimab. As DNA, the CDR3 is TGCGCCAGCAGCCAAGATCGTTCAAGAGGGGGCAATCAGCCCCAGCATTTT. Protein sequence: CASSQDRSRGGNQPQHF.